The clone carrying this TCR beta chain has only a few counts. In the authors' methods: Estimation of nucleated cell counts relied on the amplification of reference gene primers. The assay was immunoSEQ multiplex PCR, and TCRdb's table has in-frame clones only and misses some. D and trimming come from the DNA, and the V and J calls and clone size come from that table. The table has approximately 280,000 clones, approximately 85% seen once. The data originate from a study of blood T cell repertoires in COVID-19. Study information: Acute and convalescent COVID-19 specimens originated in the United States, Italy and Spain. T cells, B-cell-depleted T cells, or PBMCs provided the cDNA or gDNA that served as material.

The CDR3 has 14 residues. The chain links TRBV21-1 to TRBJ1-2; no DNA check was done on the table's D call, TRBD1. TRBV21-1 is a pseudogene segment. The sequenced sample was peripheral blood. This receptor was identified in a woman in her 70s with acute or convalescent COVID-19. CDR3 nucleotides: TGTGCCAGCAGCAAAGCTAACAGGGGCTATGGCTACACCTTC. Its translation: CASSKANRGYGYTF.